This T cell receptor (beta chain) was obtained from a study of T cells in Graves' hyperthyroidism and ophthalmopathy. What was amplified from RNA transcripts were TCR beta CDR3 regions. Researchers ran a first-round RT-PCR on the TCR CDR3 using the HTBI primer set. TCRdb redid the calling of the multiplex PCR reads with MiXCR, one entry per CDR3 protein. The sample holds fewer than 750,000 distinct CDR3 sequences, roughly 15% seen once. There are many counts of this clonotype. The clonotype comes from a woman in her forties or fifties with Graves' ophthalmopathy. The specimen was blood.

This CDR3 reads CASSLRGYAGELFF. The CDR3 DNA follows: TGTGCCAGCAGCCTTAGGGGCTACGCCGGGGAGCTGTTTTTT. The chain combines TRBV12-3 or TRBV12-4 with TRBJ2-2, with D perhaps TRBD1 (5 bases). V was cut by 6 bases and J by 6 bases, with 14 bases left in between. The CDR3 has 14 residues.